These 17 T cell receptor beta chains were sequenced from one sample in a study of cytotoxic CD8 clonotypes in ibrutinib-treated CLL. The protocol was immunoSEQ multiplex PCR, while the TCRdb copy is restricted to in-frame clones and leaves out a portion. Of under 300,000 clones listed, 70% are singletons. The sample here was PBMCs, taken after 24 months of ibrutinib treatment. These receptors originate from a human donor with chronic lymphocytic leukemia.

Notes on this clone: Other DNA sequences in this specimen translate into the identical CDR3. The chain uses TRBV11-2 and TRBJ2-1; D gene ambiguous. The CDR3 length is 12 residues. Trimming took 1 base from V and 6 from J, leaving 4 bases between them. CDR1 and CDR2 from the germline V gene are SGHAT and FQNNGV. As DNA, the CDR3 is TGTGCCAGCAGCTTAGGGGTCAATGAGCAGTTCTTC. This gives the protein CASSLGVNEQFF.

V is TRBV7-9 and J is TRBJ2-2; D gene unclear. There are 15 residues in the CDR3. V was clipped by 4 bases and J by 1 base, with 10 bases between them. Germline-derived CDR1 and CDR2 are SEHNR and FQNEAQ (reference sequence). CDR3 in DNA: TGTGCCAGCAGCTCCCGTCGGGTGAACACCGGGGAGCTGTTTTTT. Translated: CASSSRRVNTGELFF.

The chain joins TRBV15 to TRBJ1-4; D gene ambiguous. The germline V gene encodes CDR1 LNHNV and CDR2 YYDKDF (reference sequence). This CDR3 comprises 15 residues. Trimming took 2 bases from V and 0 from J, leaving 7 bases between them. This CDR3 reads CATSRPGSTNEKLFF. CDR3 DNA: TGTGCCACCAGCAGACCGGGGTCAACTAATGAAAAACTGTTTTTT. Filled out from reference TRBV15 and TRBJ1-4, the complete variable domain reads DAMVIQNPRYQVTQFGKPVTLSCSQTLNHNVMYWYQQKSSQAPKLLFHYYDKDFNNEADTPDNFQSRRPNTSFCFLDIRSPGLGDTAMYLCATSRPGSTNEKLFFGSGTQLSVL.

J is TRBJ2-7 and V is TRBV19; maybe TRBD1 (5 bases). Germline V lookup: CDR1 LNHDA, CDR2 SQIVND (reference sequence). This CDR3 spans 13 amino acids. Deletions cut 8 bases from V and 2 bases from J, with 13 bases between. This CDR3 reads CASSQGKAYEQYF. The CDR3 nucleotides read TGTGCCAGTTCTCAGGGTAAGGCCTACGAGCAGTACTTC.

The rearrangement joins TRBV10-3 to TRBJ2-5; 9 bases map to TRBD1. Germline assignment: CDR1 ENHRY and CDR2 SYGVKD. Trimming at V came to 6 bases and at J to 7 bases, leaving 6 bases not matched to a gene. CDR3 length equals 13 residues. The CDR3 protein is CAISPQGAGTQYF. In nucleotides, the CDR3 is TGTGCCATCAGCCCACAGGGGGCAGGGACCCAGTACTTC.

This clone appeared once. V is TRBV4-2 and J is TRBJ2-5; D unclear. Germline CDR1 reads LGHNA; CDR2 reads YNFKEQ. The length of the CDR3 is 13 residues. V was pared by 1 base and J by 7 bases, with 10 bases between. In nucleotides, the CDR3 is TGTGCCAGCAGCCAAGCGGACCTAGGGACCCAGTACTTC. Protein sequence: CASSQADLGTQYF.

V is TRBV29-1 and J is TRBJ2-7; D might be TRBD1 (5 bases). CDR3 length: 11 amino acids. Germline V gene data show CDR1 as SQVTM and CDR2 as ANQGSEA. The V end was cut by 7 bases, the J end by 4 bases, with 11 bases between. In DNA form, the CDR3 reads TGCAGCGGCTTAGGGGATTACGAGCAGTACTTC. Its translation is CSGLGDYEQYF.

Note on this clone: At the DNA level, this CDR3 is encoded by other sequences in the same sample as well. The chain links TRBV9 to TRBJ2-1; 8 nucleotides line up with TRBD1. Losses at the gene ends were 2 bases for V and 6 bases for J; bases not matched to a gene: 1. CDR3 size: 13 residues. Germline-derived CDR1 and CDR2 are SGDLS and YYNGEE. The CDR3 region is CASSVGTGNEQFF. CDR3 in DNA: TGTGCCAGCAGCGTCGGGACAGGCAATGAGCAGTTCTTC.

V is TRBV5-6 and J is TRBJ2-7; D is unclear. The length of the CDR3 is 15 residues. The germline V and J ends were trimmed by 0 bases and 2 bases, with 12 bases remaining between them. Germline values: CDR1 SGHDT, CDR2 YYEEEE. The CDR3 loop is CASSLEGRIAYEQYF. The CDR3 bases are TGTGCCAGCAGCTTGGAGGGCCGAATCGCCTACGAGCAGTACTTC.

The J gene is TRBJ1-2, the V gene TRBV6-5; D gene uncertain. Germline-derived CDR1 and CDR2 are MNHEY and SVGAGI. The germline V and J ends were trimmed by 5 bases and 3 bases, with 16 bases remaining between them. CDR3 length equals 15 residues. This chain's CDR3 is CASSGLLDTHYGYTF. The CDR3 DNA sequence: TGTGCCAGCAGTGGCCTTCTTGATACCCACTATGGCTACACCTTC.

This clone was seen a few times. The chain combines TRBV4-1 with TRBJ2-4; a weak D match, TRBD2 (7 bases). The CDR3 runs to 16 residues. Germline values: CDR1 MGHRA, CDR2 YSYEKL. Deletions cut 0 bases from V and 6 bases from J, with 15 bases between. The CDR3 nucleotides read TGCGCCAGCAGCCAAGAAGGGGGGGGCGGGAGAAACATTCAGTACTTC. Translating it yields CASSQEGGGGRNIQYF.

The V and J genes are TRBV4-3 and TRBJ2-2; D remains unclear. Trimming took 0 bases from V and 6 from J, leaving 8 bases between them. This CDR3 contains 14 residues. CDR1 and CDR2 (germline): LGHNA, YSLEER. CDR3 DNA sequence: TGCGCCAGCAGCCAAGAGAGCAGCGCCGGGGAGCTGTTTTTT. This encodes CASSQESSAGELFF.

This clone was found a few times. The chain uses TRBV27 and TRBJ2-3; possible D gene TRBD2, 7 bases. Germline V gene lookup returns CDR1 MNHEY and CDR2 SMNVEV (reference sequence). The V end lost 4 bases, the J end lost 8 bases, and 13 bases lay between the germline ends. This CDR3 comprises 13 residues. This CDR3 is CASSWGGEGTQYF. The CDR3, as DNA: TGTGCCAGCAGTTGGGGGGGCGAGGGTACGCAGTATTTT.

CDR3 in amino acids: CASSELDATNEKLFF. The CDR3 nucleotides read TGTGCCAGCAGTGAACTTGATGCAACTAATGAAAAACTGTTTTTT. This chain connects TRBV2 to TRBJ1-4; D gene unclear. The V end was cut by 2 bases, the J end by 0 bases, with 7 bases between. This CDR3 has 15 amino acids. CDR1 SNHLY and CDR2 FYNNEI come from the germline V gene.

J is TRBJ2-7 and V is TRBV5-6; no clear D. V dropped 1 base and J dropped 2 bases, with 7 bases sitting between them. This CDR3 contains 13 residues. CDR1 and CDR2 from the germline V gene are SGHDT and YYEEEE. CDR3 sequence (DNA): TGTGCCAGCAGCTTGTATGAGACCTACGAGCAGTACTTC. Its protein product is CASSLYETYEQYF.

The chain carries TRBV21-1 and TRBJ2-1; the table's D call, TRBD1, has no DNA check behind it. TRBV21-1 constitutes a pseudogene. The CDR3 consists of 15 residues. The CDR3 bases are TGTGCCAGCAGCAAGGGTAGGGGCGCTTACCATGAGCAGTTCTTC. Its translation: CASSKGRGAYHEQFF.

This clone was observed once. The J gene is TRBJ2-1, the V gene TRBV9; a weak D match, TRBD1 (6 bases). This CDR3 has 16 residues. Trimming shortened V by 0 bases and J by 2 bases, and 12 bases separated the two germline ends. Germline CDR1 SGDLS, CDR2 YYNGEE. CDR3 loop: CASSVVGQTTYNEQFF. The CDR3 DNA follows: TGTGCCAGCAGCGTAGTTGGACAGACGACCTACAATGAGCAGTTCTTC.